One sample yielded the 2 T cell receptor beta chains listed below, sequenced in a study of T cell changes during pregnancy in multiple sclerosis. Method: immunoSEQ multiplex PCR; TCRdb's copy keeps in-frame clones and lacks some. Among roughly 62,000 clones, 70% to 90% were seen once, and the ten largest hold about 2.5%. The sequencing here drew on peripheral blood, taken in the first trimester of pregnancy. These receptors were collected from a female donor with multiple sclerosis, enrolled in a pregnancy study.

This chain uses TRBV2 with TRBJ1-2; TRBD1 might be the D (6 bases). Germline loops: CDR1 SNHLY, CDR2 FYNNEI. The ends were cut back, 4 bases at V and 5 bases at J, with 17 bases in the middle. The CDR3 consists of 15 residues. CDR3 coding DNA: TGTGCCAGCAGTGCCACGGGGGGCGCGTGGTATGGCTACACCTTC. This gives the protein CASSATGGAWYGYTF.

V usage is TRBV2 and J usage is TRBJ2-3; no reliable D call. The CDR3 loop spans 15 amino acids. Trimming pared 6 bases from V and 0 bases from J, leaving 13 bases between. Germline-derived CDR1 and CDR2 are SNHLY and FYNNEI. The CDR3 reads CASRRETTSTDTQYF. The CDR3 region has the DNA TGTGCCAGCAGAAGAGAGACAACTAGCACAGATACGCAGTATTTT.